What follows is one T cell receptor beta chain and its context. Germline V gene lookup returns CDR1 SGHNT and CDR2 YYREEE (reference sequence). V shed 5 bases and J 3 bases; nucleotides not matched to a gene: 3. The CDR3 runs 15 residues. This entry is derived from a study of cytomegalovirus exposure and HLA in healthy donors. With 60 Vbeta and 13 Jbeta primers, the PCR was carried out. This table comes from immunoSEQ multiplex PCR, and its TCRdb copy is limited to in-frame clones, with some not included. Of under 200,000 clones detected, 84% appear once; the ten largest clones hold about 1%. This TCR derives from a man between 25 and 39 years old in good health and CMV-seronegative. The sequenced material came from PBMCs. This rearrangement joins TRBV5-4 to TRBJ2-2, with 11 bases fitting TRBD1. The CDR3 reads CASSPGQGDTGELFF. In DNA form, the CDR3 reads TGTGCCAGCAGTCCGGGACAGGGGGACACCGGGGAGCTGTTTTTT.